Included here is one T cell receptor beta chain sequence, with context. TCRdb's copy holds only in-frame clones and misses some; the assay was immunoSEQ multiplex PCR. The data contain about 200,000 clones, roughly 90% of them singletons. These data come from a study of blood T cell repertoires in COVID-19. The sequence came from a woman in her 70s with acute or convalescent COVID-19. The sequencing sample was made of peripheral blood.

Here the CDR3 reads CASSGGTGDTDTQYF. CDR3 in DNA: TGTGCCAGCAGCGGAGGGACAGGGGATACAGATACGCAGTATTTT. The V call is TRBV5-5, the J call TRBJ2-3; TRBD1 aligns across 10 bases. CDR1 and CDR2 from the germline V gene are SGHKS and YYEKEE (reference sequence). This CDR3 comprises 15 residues. Trimming at V came to 4 bases and at J to 3 bases, leaving 5 bases not matched to a gene.